This TCR beta chain was sequenced during a study of low-dose radiotherapy and immunotherapy resistance in tumors. This sample's time point: after trial treatment. The treatment here: LDRT plus nivolumab, ipilimumab, low-dose cyclophosphamide and aspirin (RACIN trial). This CDR3 region has 14 residues. Per the germline V gene, CDR1 is SGHRS and CDR2 is YFSETQ. The V segment lost 0 bases and the J segment 4 bases; nucleotides outside the gene matches: 4. TRAV- and TRBV-specific primers, spanning alpha and beta chains, primed first-strand cDNA. Using a constant-region primer together with a V-primer adapter, TCRs were subjected to 20 PCR cycles of amplification. MiXCR, run by TCRdb on the reads, gives a single entry per CDR3 protein. The sample lists 95,000 to 100,000 distinct CDR3 sequences; less than 25% were seen once.

The sequenced sample was PBMCs, obtained after low-dose radiotherapy plus immunotherapy. This TCR came from a male donor with prostate cancer. This chain links TRBV5-1 with TRBJ2-7, with 7 bases aligning to TRBD1. The CDR3 loop is CASSLAPGQYEQYF. The CDR3 coding sequence is TGCGCCAGCAGCTTGGCCCCGGGACAGTACGAGCAGTACTTC.